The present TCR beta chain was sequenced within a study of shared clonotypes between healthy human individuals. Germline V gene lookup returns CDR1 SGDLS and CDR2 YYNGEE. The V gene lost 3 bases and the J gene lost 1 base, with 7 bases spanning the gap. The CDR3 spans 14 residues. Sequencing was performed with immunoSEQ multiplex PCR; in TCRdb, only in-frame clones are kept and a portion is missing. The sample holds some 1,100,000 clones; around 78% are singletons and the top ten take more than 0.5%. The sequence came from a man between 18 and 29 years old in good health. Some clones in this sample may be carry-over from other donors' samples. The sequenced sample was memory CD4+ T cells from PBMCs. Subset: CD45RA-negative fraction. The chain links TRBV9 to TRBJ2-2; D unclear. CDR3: CASSADWNTGELFF. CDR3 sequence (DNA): TGTGCCAGCAGCGCCGACTGGAACACCGGGGAGCTGTTTTTT.